This T cell receptor (beta chain) was found in a study of blood T cell repertoires in COVID-19. At the level of the study: Sources were T cells, B-cell-depleted T cells, or PBMCs; the material itself was cDNA or gDNA.

The V end lost 3 bases, the J end lost 1 base, and 10 bases lay between the germline ends. The germline CDR1 and CDR2 sequences are SGHKS and YYEKEE (reference sequence). The CDR3 loop spans 14 amino acids. The data were produced by immunoSEQ multiplex PCR, yet TCRdb's version contains in-frame clones alone and is incomplete. The data hold roughly 140,000 clones, with almost 80% observed a single time. What was sequenced was peripheral blood. The chain combines TRBV5-5 with TRBJ1-1, with D possibly matching TRBD1 (6 bases). The receptor was derived from a man aged 50 to 59 with active or convalescent COVID-19. The CDR3 reads CASSSVRGNTEAFF. The CDR3 DNA sequence: TGTGCCAGCAGCTCCGTCAGGGGGAACACTGAAGCTTTCTTT.